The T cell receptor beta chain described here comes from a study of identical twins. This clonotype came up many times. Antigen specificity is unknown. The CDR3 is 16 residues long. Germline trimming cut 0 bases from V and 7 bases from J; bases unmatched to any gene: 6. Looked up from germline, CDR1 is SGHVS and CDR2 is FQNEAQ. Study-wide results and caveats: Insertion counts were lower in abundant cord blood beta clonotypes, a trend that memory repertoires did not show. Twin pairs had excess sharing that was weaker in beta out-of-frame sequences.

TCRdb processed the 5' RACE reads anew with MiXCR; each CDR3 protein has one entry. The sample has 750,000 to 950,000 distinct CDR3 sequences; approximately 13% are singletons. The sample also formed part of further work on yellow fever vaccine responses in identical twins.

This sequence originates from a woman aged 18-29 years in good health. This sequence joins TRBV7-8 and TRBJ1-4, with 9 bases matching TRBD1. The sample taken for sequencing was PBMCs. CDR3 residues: CASSLAEGQGIEKLFF. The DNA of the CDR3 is TGTGCCAGCAGCTTAGCTGAGGGACAGGGAATTGAAAAACTGTTTTTT.